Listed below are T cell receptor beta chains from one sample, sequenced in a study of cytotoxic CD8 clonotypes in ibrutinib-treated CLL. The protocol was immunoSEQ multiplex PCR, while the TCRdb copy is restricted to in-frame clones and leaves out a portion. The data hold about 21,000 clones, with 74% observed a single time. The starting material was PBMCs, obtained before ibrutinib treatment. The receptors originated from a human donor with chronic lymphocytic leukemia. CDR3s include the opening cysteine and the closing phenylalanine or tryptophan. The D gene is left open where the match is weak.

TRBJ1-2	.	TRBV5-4	TGTGCCAGCAGCCTGACGGGGAAGGGAGAAGCTAACTATGGCTACACCTTC	CASSLTGKGEANYGYTF
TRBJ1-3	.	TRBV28	TGTGCCAGCAGTTTTGGGGGGTTTTCTGGAAACACCATATATTTT	CASSFGGFSGNTIYF
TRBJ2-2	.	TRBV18	TGTGCCAGCTCACGCCACGGGGCCTCCCCCACCGGGGAGCTGTTTTTT	CASSRHGASPTGELFF
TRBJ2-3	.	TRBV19	TGTGCCAGTAGTATAGATCGGTCTACTTTCACAGATACGCAGTATTTT	CASSIDRSTFTDTQYF
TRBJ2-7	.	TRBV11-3	TGTGCCAGCAGCCAAGGACAAGCCCAAGCCTACGAGCAGTACTTC	CASSQGQAQAYEQYF
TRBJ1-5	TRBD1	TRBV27	TGTGCCAGCAGTCTAGTTTACACCGGGACAGCCCCGAAGCCCCAGCATTTT	CASSLVYTGTAPKPQHF
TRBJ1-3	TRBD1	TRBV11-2	TGTGCCAGCAGCGCCCGGGACAGCATCGCAGGAAACACCATATATTTT	CASSARDSIAGNTIYF
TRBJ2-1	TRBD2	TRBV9	TGTGCCAGCAGCGGAGCGGGAGGGTCGGGTGAGCAGTTCTTC	CASSGAGGSGEQFF
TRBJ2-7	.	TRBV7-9	TGTGCCAGCAGCTTAGTACCGACCGGGAGCTACGAGCAGTACTTC	CASSLVPTGSYEQYF
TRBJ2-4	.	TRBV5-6	TGTGCCAGCAGCGTACGGACAGTCACTCAAAACATTCAGTACTTC	CASSVRTVTQNIQYF
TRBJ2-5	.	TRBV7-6	TGTGCCAGCAGCCCTAGAGTCTCAGGGCAAGAGACCCAGTACTTC	CASSPRVSGQETQYF
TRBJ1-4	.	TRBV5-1	TGCGCCAGCAGCCCCGGGGGGCAGGGCGGAGATGAAAAACTGTTTTTT	CASSPGGQGGDEKLFF